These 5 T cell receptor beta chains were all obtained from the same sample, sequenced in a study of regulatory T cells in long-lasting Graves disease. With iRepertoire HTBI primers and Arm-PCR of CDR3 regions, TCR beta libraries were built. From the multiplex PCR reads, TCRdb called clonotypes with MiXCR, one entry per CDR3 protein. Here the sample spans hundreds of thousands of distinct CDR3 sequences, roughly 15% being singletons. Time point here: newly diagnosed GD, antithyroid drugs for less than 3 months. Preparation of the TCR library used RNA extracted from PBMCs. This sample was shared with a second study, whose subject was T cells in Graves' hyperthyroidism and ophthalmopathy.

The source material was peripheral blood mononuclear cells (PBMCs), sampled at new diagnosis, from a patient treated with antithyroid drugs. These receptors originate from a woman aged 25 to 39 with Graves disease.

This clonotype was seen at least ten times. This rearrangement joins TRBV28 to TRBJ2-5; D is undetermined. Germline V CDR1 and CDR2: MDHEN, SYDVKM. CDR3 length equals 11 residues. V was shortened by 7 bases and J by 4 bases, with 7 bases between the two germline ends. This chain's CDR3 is CASTAVETQYF. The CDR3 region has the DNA TGTGCCAGCACCGCCGTAGAGACCCAGTACTTC.

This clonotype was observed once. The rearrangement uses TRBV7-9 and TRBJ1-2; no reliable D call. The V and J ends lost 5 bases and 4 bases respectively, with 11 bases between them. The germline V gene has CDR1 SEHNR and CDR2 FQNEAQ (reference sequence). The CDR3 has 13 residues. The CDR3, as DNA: TGTGCCAGCAGCACCCCGGACCTCTATGGCTACACCTTC. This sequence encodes CASSTPDLYGYTF.

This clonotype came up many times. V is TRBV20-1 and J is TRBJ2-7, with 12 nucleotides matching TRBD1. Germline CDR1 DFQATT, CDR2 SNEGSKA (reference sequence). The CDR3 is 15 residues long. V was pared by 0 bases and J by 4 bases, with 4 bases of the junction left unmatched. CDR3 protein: CSARDTGQGAYEQYF. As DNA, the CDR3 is TGCAGTGCTAGAGATACGGGACAGGGGGCGTACGAGCAGTACTTC.

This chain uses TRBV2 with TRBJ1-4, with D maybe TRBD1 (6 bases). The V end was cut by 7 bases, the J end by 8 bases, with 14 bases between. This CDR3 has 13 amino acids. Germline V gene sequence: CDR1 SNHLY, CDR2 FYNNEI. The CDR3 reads CASKGGLREKLFF. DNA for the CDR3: TGTGCCAGCAAAGGGGGGCTCAGAGAAAAACTGTTTTTT.

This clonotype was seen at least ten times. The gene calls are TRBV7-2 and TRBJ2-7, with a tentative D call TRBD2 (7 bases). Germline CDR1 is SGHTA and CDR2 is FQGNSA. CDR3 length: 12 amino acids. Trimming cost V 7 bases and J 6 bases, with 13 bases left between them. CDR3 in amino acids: CASTLGGLEQYF. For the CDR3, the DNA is TGTGCCAGCACCTTGGGGGGGCTCGAGCAGTACTTC. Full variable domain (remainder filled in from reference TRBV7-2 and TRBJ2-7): GAGVSQSPSNKVTEKGKDVELRCDPISGHTALYWYRQSLGQGLEFLIYFQGNSAPDKSGLPSDRFSAERTGGSVSTLTIQRTQQEDSAVYLCASTLGGLEQYFGPGTRLTVT.